This is a list of T cell receptor beta chains from one sample in a study of cytomegalovirus exposure and HLA in healthy donors. Data came from immunoSEQ multiplex PCR; TCRdb stores just in-frame clones and leaves some out. This sample yields 150,000 to 200,000 clones, of which around 75% are seen a single time; about 0.36% belongs to the top ten. The source material was PBMCs. The origin of the receptors is a male donor in good health and CMV-seropositive. Both conserved end residues are part of each CDR3. A D gene is named only where the DNA matches it firmly. Expanded clones are given a class, and other clones once, few, many or no size at all.

DNA | CDR3 | J | V | D | size
TGTGCCAGCAGCTTAAGGACAGGGAATTCACCCCTCCACTTT | CASSLRTGNSPLHF | TRBJ1-6 | TRBV7-2 | TRBD1 | few
TGCGCCAGCAGCTCCCGACAGGGGCTTGACGAGCAGTACTTC | CASSSRQGLDEQYF | TRBJ2-7 | TRBV4-1 | TRBD1 | -
TGTGCCAGCACCCGAGGACAGGCGTTTAATCAGCCCCAGCATTTT | CASTRGQAFNQPQHF | TRBJ1-5 | TRBV6-1 | TRBD1 | -
TGCGCCAGCGGACCCAACAAAGGACAGGGCAATGAGCAGTTCTTC | CASGPNKGQGNEQFF | TRBJ2-1 | TRBV5-1 | TRBD1 | -
TGTGCCAGCAGCTTAAATCGGGGGGGGCCCTACGAGCAGTACTTC | CASSLNRGGPYEQYF | TRBJ2-7 | TRBV7-3 | TRBD2 | -
TGCGCCAGCAGCCAAGATCCCGGGGATGGAAACACCATATATTTT | CASSQDPGDGNTIYF | TRBJ1-3 | TRBV4-1 | - | few
TGCGCCAGCAGCTTTACATATCCGTCACAGTCCTACGAGCAGTACTTC | CASSFTYPSQSYEQYF | TRBJ2-7 | TRBV5-1 | - | once
TGCGCCAGCAGCCAAGGGACACAAGCCTCCTACGAGCAGTACTTC | CASSQGTQASYEQYF | TRBJ2-7 | TRBV4-3 | - | few
TGCGCCAGCAGCCCGGGAGGGACCAAAGAGACCCAGTACTTC | CASSPGGTKETQYF | TRBJ2-5 | TRBV5-1 | TRBD2 | -
TGTGCCAGCAGCGTAGGGGTGGGGTCGGGGAGTGAAAAACTGTTTTTT | CASSVGVGSGSEKLFF | TRBJ1-4 | TRBV9 | - | -
TGTGCCAGCAGTTTGGCTAGACTAGGGGCCTACGAGCAGTACTTC | CASSLARLGAYEQYF | TRBJ2-7 | TRBV28 | - | -
TGTGCCAGCAGTAGCTTAGCGGGTCTCTACAATGAGCAGTTCTTC | CASSSLAGLYNEQFF | TRBJ2-1 | TRBV6-5 | TRBD2 | -
TGTGCCAGCAGCTTGGGTAGCGTAAGGCCCTACAATGAGCAGTTCTTC | CASSLGSVRPYNEQFF | TRBJ2-1 | TRBV5-4 | - | -
TGTGCCAGCAGCCCCGGGGGGACTACAGATACGCAGTATTTT | CASSPGGTTDTQYF | TRBJ2-3 | TRBV7-8 | TRBD2 | -
TGCAGCGTCCTTGAGGCTGGGACTGAAGCTTTCTTT | CSVLEAGTEAFF | TRBJ1-1 | TRBV29-1 | - | -
TGCGCCAGCAGCCTCGACTCACAGGGCAATGAGCAGTTCTTC | CASSLDSQGNEQFF | TRBJ2-1 | TRBV4-3 | - | -
TGTGCCAGCAACCTAGTTGTTGATACGCAGTATTTT | CASNLVVDTQYF | TRBJ2-3 | TRBV9 | - | -
TGTGCCACCAGCCCGCAGGGTAACTATGGCTACACCTTC | CATSPQGNYGYTF | TRBJ1-2 | TRBV15 | - | -
TGTGCCAGCAGCTTAGAAGACAGGGGAAATTCACCCCTCCACTTT | CASSLEDRGNSPLHF | TRBJ1-6 | TRBV7-2 | TRBD1 | -
TGTGCCAGCTCACCTCGGGGAGGAACTAATGAAAAACTGTTTTTT | CASSPRGGTNEKLFF | TRBJ1-4 | TRBV18 | - | -
TGTGCCAGCAGAAGGACTAGCGGTTCCGAGCAGTACTTC | CASRRTSGSEQYF | TRBJ2-7 | TRBV6-5 | TRBD2 | -
TGTGCCAGCAGTTTTGACGGACAGGGCGAGTCACCCCTCCACTTT | CASSFDGQGESPLHF | TRBJ1-6 | TRBV27 | TRBD1 | -
TGTGCCAGCAGGCAGGGAGGTAGCACAGATACGCAGTATTTT | CASRQGGSTDTQYF | TRBJ2-3 | TRBV6-6 | - | -
TGTGCCAGCAGCTTACGTGAGCCCACTGAAGCTTTCTTT | CASSLREPTEAFF | TRBJ1-1 | TRBV7-2 | - | -
TGTGCCAGCAGCCAATCCATGTCTCCCGGGACAGCGAACACTGAAGCTTTCTTT | CASSQSMSPGTANTEAFF | TRBJ1-1 | TRBV16 | TRBD1 | -
TGTGCCAGCAGCTTGGACTGGTCAGTAGGGAGCAATGAGCAGTTCTTC | CASSLDWSVGSNEQFF | TRBJ2-1 | TRBV7-7 | - | -
TGTGCCAGCGGGAGGGGGGAAAATCAGCCCCAGCATTTT | CASGRGENQPQHF | TRBJ1-5 | TRBV27 | - | -
TGTGCCAGCAGCCTCCGACAGGGGGAATTTGCCGGGGAGCTGTTTTTT | CASSLRQGEFAGELFF | TRBJ2-2 | TRBV7-2 | TRBD1 | -
TGTGCCAGCAGCGTAGCTGGCAGGGAAGAGACCCAGTACTTC | CASSVAGREETQYF | TRBJ2-5 | TRBV9 | - | -
TGTGCCAGCAGTGATTATGAGAATTCACCCCTCCACTTT | CASSDYENSPLHF | TRBJ1-6 | TRBV6-1 | - | -
TGTGCCACCTCAGATAACCAAGAGACCCAGTACTTC | CATSDNQETQYF | TRBJ2-5 | TRBV19 | - | few
TGCAGCGTTGAAGACCCCGGGACAGCTGGAAACACCATATATTTT | CSVEDPGTAGNTIYF | TRBJ1-3 | TRBV29-1 | TRBD1 | -
TGTGCCACGATGAGAATTAACTATGGCTACACCTTC | CATMRINYGYTF | TRBJ1-2 | TRBV6-5 | - | once
TGTGCCAGCAACCGCAGGGCTGGTGAAAAACTGTTTTTT | CASNRRAGEKLFF | TRBJ1-4 | TRBV28 | - | -
TGCGCCAGCAGTCTTATCCAGGGGGCAGGCGAGCAGTACTTC | CASSLIQGAGEQYF | TRBJ2-7 | TRBV5-1 | TRBD1 | few
TGTGCCAGCAGCTTTATACAGGGGGCGTCCACTGAAGCTTTCTTT | CASSFIQGASTEAFF | TRBJ1-1 | TRBV5-4 | TRBD1 | few
TGTGCCAGCAGCCCCTCTGTCGGGGATAATGAAAAACTGTTTTTT | CASSPSVGDNEKLFF | TRBJ1-4 | TRBV7-2 | - | -
TGTGCCAGCAGCGTAGGGGCGGGAGGGGGTCCTTATGGCTACACCTTC | CASSVGAGGGPYGYTF | TRBJ1-2 | TRBV9 | - | -
TGCGCCAGCAGCTTGGGGCTAGCGGGATACAATGAGCAGTTCTTC | CASSLGLAGYNEQFF | TRBJ2-1 | TRBV5-1 | TRBD2 | -
TGTGCCAGCAGCCTGACAGGACAGAGCAATCAGCCCCAGCATTTT | CASSLTGQSNQPQHF | TRBJ1-5 | TRBV9 | - | -
TGCGCCAGCAGCCATGAAGCGGGGGCCTCCTACAATGAGCAGTTCTTC | CASSHEAGASYNEQFF | TRBJ2-1 | TRBV4-1 | TRBD2 | -
TGTGCCAGTAGTCCCCGGACAGGGGTTAGCAATCAGCCCCAGCATTTT | CASSPRTGVSNQPQHF | TRBJ1-5 | TRBV19 | TRBD1 | once
TGTGCCAGCGGTCGGGGGAGCTCCTACAATGAGCAGTTCTTC | CASGRGSSYNEQFF | TRBJ2-1 | TRBV6-1 | - | -
TGTGCCAGCAGCCCTTTCGGGACTAGCGGGGGGGCCGCAGATACGCAGTATTTT | CASSPFGTSGGAADTQYF | TRBJ2-3 | TRBV7-6 | TRBD2 | -
TGTGCCAGCAGCTTAAATAGCGGGGGTAACACAGATACGCAGTATTTT | CASSLNSGGNTDTQYF | TRBJ2-3 | TRBV11-2 | TRBD2 | -